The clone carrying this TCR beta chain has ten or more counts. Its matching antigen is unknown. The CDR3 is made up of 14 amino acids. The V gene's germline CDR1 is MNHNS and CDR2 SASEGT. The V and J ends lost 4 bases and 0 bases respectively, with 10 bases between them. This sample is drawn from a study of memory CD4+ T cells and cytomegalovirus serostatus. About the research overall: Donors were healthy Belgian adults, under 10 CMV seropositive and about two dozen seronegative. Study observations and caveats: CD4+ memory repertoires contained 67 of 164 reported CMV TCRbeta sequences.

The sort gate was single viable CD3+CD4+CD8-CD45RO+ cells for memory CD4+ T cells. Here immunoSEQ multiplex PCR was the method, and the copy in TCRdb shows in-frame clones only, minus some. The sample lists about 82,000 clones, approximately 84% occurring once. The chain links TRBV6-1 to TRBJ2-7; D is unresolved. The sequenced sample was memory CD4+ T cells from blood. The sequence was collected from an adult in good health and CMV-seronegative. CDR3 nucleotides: TGTGCCAGCAGTGTAGACGGAAGCTCCTACGAGCAGTACTTC. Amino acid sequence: CASSVDGSSYEQYF.